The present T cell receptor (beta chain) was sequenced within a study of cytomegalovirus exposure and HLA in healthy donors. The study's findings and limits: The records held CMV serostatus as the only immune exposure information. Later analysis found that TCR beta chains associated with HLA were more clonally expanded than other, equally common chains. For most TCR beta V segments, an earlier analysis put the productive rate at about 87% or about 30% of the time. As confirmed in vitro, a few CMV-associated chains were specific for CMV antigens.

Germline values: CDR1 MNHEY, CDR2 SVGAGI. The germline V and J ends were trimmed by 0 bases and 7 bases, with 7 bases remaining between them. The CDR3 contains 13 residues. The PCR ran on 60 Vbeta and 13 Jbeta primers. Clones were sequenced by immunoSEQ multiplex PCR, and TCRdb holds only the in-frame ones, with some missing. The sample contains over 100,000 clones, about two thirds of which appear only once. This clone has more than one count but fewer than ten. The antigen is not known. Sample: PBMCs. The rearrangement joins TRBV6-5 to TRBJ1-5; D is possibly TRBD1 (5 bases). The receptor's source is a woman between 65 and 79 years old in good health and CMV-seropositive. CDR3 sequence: CASSYSSGQPQHF. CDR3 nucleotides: TGTGCCAGCAGTTACTCGTCAGGGCAGCCCCAGCATTTT.